This TCR beta chain originates from a study of blood T cell repertoires in COVID-19. Study background: PBMCs, B-cell-depleted T cells, or T cells were the source of the cDNA or gDNA that made up the material.

The CDR3 covers 13 residues. The J segment lost 7 bases and the V segment lost 4 bases, leaving 4 bases of the junction unmatched. CDR1 is GTSNPN, CDR2 SVGIG, per germline (reference sequence). Using immunoSEQ multiplex PCR, the repertoire was profiled, and TCRdb retains in-frame clones only, with some absent. The sample lists roughly 400,000 clones; about nine tenths were seen once. Assignments of participants to cohorts depended upon their own reported clinical history. The clonotype comes from a man in his late teens or twenties who had recovered from COVID-19. Input material: PBMCs or T cells enriched from blood (not recorded which). The chain combines TRBV30 with TRBJ1-6, with 7 nucleotides matching TRBD1. CDR3 loop: CAWNDRENSPLHF. The CDR3 DNA reads TGTGCCTGGAACGACAGGGAGAATTCACCCCTCCACTTT.